Shown below are 18 T cell receptor beta chains from a single sample sequenced in a study of cytomegalovirus exposure and HLA in healthy donors. PCR was performed using 60 Vbeta and 13 Jbeta primers. TCRdb's table, derived via immunoSEQ multiplex PCR, lists solely in-frame clones and lacks some. The sample yields roughly 180,000 clones, roughly 81% seen once. Material: PBMCs. Receptor source: a girl between 10 and 17 years old in good health and CMV-seropositive.

V is TRBV7-8 and J is TRBJ2-7; D is unclear. The CDR3 consists of 11 residues. Germline V gene data show CDR1 as SGHVS and CDR2 as FQNEAQ. V lost 5 bases, J lost 1 base, and 3 bases lay in between. CDR3 sequence reads: CASSPSYEQYF. CDR3 DNA: TGTGCCAGCAGCCCATCCTACGAGCAGTACTTC.

J is TRBJ1-1 and V is TRBV6-5; TRBD1 agrees at 7 bases. This CDR3 contains 13 residues. Germline lookup yields CDR1 MNHEY and CDR2 SVGAGI. Trimming at V came to 5 bases and at J to 14 bases, leaving 14 bases not matched to a gene. The CDR3 DNA is TGTGCCAGCAGTACCCCTCGACAGGGCGCCCTCTTCTTT. It translates to CASSTPRQGALFF.

The J gene is TRBJ2-5, the V gene TRBV5-1, with 7 bases aligning to TRBD1. There are 14 residues in the CDR3. Germline-derived CDR1 and CDR2 are SGHRS and YFSETQ. Trimming cost V 0 bases and J 2 bases; bases outside gene matches: 1. The CDR3: CASSLAGQQETQYF. The CDR3 coding sequence is TGCGCCAGCAGCTTGGCGGGACAGCAAGAGACCCAGTACTTC.

This clone turned up a few times. This chain uses TRBV7-6 with TRBJ1-1; D uncertain. Between the trimmed V and J ends, which lost 1 base and 1 base, there was a span of 7 bases. The length of the CDR3 is 14 residues. Germline-derived CDR1 and CDR2 are SGHVS and FNYEAQ. The CDR3, as DNA: TGTGCCAGCAGCTTAGGAACGGGGAACACTGAAGCTTTCTTT. It is translated as CASSLGTGNTEAFF.

The V and J genes are TRBV30 and TRBJ2-7; 10 nucleotides agree with TRBD1. The CDR3 length is 13 residues. V lost 3 bases and J lost 7; bases outside the gene matches: 6. Germline assignment: CDR1 GTSNPN and CDR2 SVGIG (reference sequence). CDR3 in DNA: TGTGCCTGGAGGGGACAGGGGACGCGGGAGCAGTACTTC. Translating gives CAWRGQGTREQYF.

The V gene is TRBV11-2, the J gene TRBJ1-6; tentatively, D is TRBD1 (5 bases). Deletions cut 6 bases from V and 10 bases from J, with 16 bases between. Germline V gene data show CDR1 as SGHAT and CDR2 as FQNNGV. The CDR3 runs 14 residues. CDR3 sequence (DNA): TGTGCCAGCAGGGGGTGGGGGGGAGGCTCACCCCTCCACTTT. Its protein product is CASRGWGGGSPLHF.

The chain couples TRBV6-7 to TRBJ2-7; D possibly corresponds to TRBD1 (6 bases). TRBV6-7 is an ORF for which the function is uncertain. The ends were cut back, 6 bases at V and 2 bases at J, with 14 bases in the middle. This CDR3 has 14 amino acids. CDR3 sequence: CASRRRTVTYEQYF. As DNA, the CDR3 is TGTGCCAGCAGAAGACGGACAGTGACCTACGAGCAGTACTTC.

The CDR3 reads CASSSGQSRTYEQYF. In DNA, the CDR3 is TGTGCCAGCAGTTCGGGACAGTCCCGCACCTACGAGCAGTACTTC. The chain carries TRBV6-5 and TRBJ2-7; 7 bases align to TRBD1. This CDR3 contains 15 residues. Losses at the gene ends were 4 bases for V and 2 bases for J; bases not matched to a gene: 8. The germline V gene encodes CDR1 MNHEY and CDR2 SVGAGI.

In its sample, this clone was seen a few times. J is TRBJ1-3 and V is TRBV25-1; no clear D gene. Per the germline V gene, CDR1 is MGHDK and CDR2 is SYGVNS. Trimming left V 3 bases short and J 0 bases short, with 3 bases between. The CDR3 spans 13 residues. The CDR3: CASSDNSGNTIYF. CDR3 nucleotide sequence: TGTGCCAGCAGTGACAACTCTGGAAACACCATATATTTT.

The J gene is TRBJ2-5, the V gene TRBV6-1; the D is unclear. Per the germline V gene, CDR1 is MNHNS and CDR2 is SASEGT. The CDR3 is made up of 12 amino acids. V was trimmed by 5 bases and J by 4 bases, leaving 8 bases between them. The CDR3 DNA follows: TGTGCCAGCAGTCCAAACAGAGAGACCCAGTACTTC. Amino acids: CASSPNRETQYF.

This chain connects TRBV19 to TRBJ2-5; D gene unclear. The germline gives CDR1 LNHDA, CDR2 SQIVND (reference sequence). The CDR3 length is 13 residues. The V gene lost 3 bases and the J gene lost 2 bases, with 7 bases spanning the gap. CDR3 residues: CASSIPKQETQYF. The CDR3 DNA is TGTGCCAGTAGTATCCCAAAACAAGAGACCCAGTACTTC.

The chain combines TRBV7-9 with TRBJ1-4; TRBD1 aligns across 10 bases. The CDR3 has 14 residues. V gave up 6 bases and J gave up 4 bases; unmatched junction bases: 2. Germline CDR1 SEHNR, CDR2 FQNEAQ (reference sequence). The CDR3 loop is CASRGQGNNEKLFF. The CDR3 DNA follows: TGTGCCAGCAGGGGACAGGGGAATAATGAAAAACTGTTTTTT.

This chain joins TRBV5-1 and TRBJ1-1; 9 bases align to TRBD1. Germline values: CDR1 SGHRS, CDR2 YFSETQ. The CDR3 is 16 residues long. V was clipped by 5 bases and J by 2 bases; unmatched bases: 10. CDR3 in amino acids: CASRLTGGAVNTEAFF. The CDR3 region has the DNA TGCGCCAGCAGGTTAACAGGGGGCGCGGTAAACACTGAAGCTTTCTTT.

The chain links TRBV13 to TRBJ1-2; 9 bases map to TRBD1. The CDR3 extends over 14 amino acids. Germline V gene lookup returns CDR1 PRHDT and CDR2 FYEKMQ (reference sequence). V was clipped by 5 bases and J by 6 bases; unmatched bases: 7. The CDR3 DNA sequence: TGTGCCAGCAGCCCTACCAGGACAGGGGATGGCTACACCTTC. Its protein is CASSPTRTGDGYTF.

The chain recombines TRBV25-1 with TRBJ1-1; D is uncertain. Trimming shortened V by 2 bases and J by 8 bases, and 12 bases separated the two germline ends. The CDR3 is 13 amino acids. CDR1 and CDR2 (germline): MGHDK, SYGVNS. The CDR3 is CASSERWGAEAFF. The CDR3 nucleotides are TGTGCCAGCAGTGAACGATGGGGAGCCGAAGCTTTCTTT.

This clone was observed a handful of times. This rearrangement joins TRBV5-6 to TRBJ1-6, with TRBD1 identical over 8 bases. Germline V lookup: CDR1 SGHDT, CDR2 YYEEEE. Trimming cost V 3 bases and J 0 bases; bases outside gene matches: 5. This CDR3 comprises 17 residues. The CDR3 sequence: CASSSGTGSSYNSPLHF. The CDR3, as DNA: TGTGCCAGCAGCTCGGGGACAGGTAGCTCCTATAATTCACCCCTCCACTTT.

The rearrangement uses TRBV15 and TRBJ2-3; 16 nucleotides match TRBD2. J lost 0 bases, V lost 5 bases, and 11 bases had no gene match. This CDR3 spans 20 amino acids. Germline V gives CDR1 LNHNV, CDR2 YYDKDF (reference sequence). The CDR3 sequence: CATSSRAGTSGGGSTDTQYF. The CDR3 nucleotides read TGTGCCACCAGCTCAAGGGCCGGGACTAGCGGGGGGGGTAGCACAGATACGCAGTATTTT.

The rearrangement joins TRBV9 to TRBJ2-5, with a weak D call TRBD2 (6 bases). Germline V gene sequence: CDR1 SGDLS, CDR2 YYNGEE. The germline V and J ends were trimmed by 4 bases and 1 base, with 17 bases remaining between them. There are 16 residues in the CDR3. The CDR3 region has the DNA TGTGCCAGCAGCCCCACTCGGGGGTTCCCCCAAGAGACCCAGTACTTC. It yields the protein CASSPTRGFPQETQYF.